Listed below are T cell receptor beta chains from one sample, sequenced in a study of T cell repertoires in cytomegalovirus infection. For these receptors, no antigen is known. TCRdb independently ran MiXCR on the reads; one entry per CDR3 protein. The sample shows about a million distinct CDR3 sequences, approximately 31% of them seen only once. This sample comprised cultured CD8+ T cells from PBMCs, obtained from culture after CMV antigen stimulation. The receptors derive from a human donor in good health (CMV status not recorded). Some clones in this sample may be carry-over from other donors' samples. Each CDR3 is given with its conserved first and last residue. The order of the fields is V gene, J gene, D gene, clone size, CDR3 DNA, CDR3 protein. A D gene is named only where the DNA matches it firmly. Only some rows state a clone size, as once, few, many or a class for expanded clones.

V: TRBV12-3/TRBV12-4; J: TRBJ1-2; D: TRBD1; size: few; DNA: TGTGCCAGCAGTTTGTTTAGGGGGCAAAAGGATGGCTACACCTTC; CDR3: CASSLFRGQKDGYTF
V: TRBV7-2; J: TRBJ1-4; D: TRBD1; size: .; DNA: TGTGCCAGCAGCTTAGATATACCGGGCAGGGGGGAAAAACTGTTTTTT; CDR3: CASSLDIPGRGEKLFF
V: TRBV15; J: TRBJ2-3; D: .; size: few; DNA: TGTGCCACCAGCAGCGGAAGGGGTAGCACAGATACGCAGTATTTT; CDR3: CATSSGRGSTDTQYF
V: TRBV20-1; J: TRBJ1-1; D: .; size: .; DNA: TGCAGCGGACCTGACCCCGGAGATATGAACACTGAAGCTTTCTTT; CDR3: CSGPDPGDMNTEAFF
V: TRBV19; J: TRBJ2-3; D: .; size: few; DNA: TGTGCAGTTGGACTCCGGGAAGGTGTTAGCACAGATACGCAGTATTTT; CDR3: CAVGLREGVSTDTQYF
V: TRBV18; J: TRBJ2-1; D: TRBD2; size: .; DNA: TGTGCCAGCTCACCACCGGGACTAGCTTCTGAGCAGTTCTTC; CDR3: CASSPPGLASEQFF
V: TRBV7-2; J: TRBJ2-5; D: TRBD2; size: many; DNA: TGTGCCAGCAGCTCCGGACTAGCGGGGGGATATGGGGAGACCCAGTACTTC; CDR3: CASSSGLAGGYGETQYF
V: TRBV3-1; J: TRBJ1-6; D: TRBD1; size: .; DNA: TGTGCCAGCAGCCAAGATTTGACAGGGGCCTTCTCACCCCTCCACTTT; CDR3: CASSQDLTGAFSPLHF
V: TRBV4-3; J: TRBJ2-2; D: .; size: .; DNA: TGCGCCAGCAGCCAAGCTGGCATTCCCGGGGAGCTGTTTTTT; CDR3: CASSQAGIPGELFF
V: TRBV4-1; J: TRBJ2-3; D: .; size: few; DNA: TGCGCCAGCAGCCAAGGGGGGATGGTGGATACGCAGTATTTT; CDR3: CASSQGGMVDTQYF
V: TRBV9; J: TRBJ1-1; D: .; size: .; DNA: TGTGCCAGCAGCGTAGTTGGAAATCCTGAAGCTTTCTTT; CDR3: CASSVVGNPEAFF
V: TRBV27; J: TRBJ1-5; D: TRBD1; size: .; DNA: TGTGCCAGCAGTTTACCGGGACAGGGTAGGGTCCAGAGCAATCAGCCCCAGCATTTT; CDR3: CASSLPGQGRVQSNQPQHF
V: TRBV12-5; J: TRBJ1-5; D: .; size: few; DNA: TGTGCTAGTGCCCTCGGGGGGCAGCCCCAGCATTTT; CDR3: CASALGGQPQHF
V: TRBV19; J: TRBJ2-2; D: .; size: few; DNA: TGTGCCAGTAGTATAATCGGAGGGACGGCCTCCGGGGAGCTGTTTTTT; CDR3: CASSIIGGTASGELFF
V: TRBV6-5; J: TRBJ2-5; D: TRBD2; size: few; DNA: TGTGCCAGCAGTTACTATCGGTTAGCGGGGGGTTCGAGGAGGGAGACCCAGTACTTC; CDR3: CASSYYRLAGGSRRETQYF
V: TRBV12-5; J: TRBJ2-2; D: TRBD2; size: many; DNA: TGTGCTAGTGGTTTCTCCTTGGAAGGGGCGAGCGGGAATAACGGGGAGCTGTTTTTT; CDR3: CASGFSLEGASGNNGELFF
V: TRBV5-1; J: TRBJ1-1; D: .; size: .; DNA: TGCGCCAGCAGCGCGGACGGTGGAGGGAGGACTGAAGCTTTCTTT; CDR3: CASSADGGGRTEAFF
V: TRBV7-9; J: TRBJ1-4; D: .; size: few; DNA: TGTGCCAGCAGCTTTGTCCGGGAAAAACTGTTTTTT; CDR3: CASSFVREKLFF
V: TRBV6-5; J: TRBJ1-2; D: .; size: few; DNA: TGTGCCAGCAGTCAATCCACAGGGTTTGACGGCTACACCTTC; CDR3: CASSQSTGFDGYTF
V: TRBV7-6; J: TRBJ2-7; D: TRBD1; size: many; DNA: TGTGCCAGCAGTTTGGACAGGGGAGCTTACGAGCAGTACTTC; CDR3: CASSLDRGAYEQYF
V: TRBV9; J: TRBJ2-3; D: .; size: once; DNA: TGTGCCAGCAGCGTCACAGGGAAACGCACAGATACGCAGTATTTT; CDR3: CASSVTGKRTDTQYF
V: TRBV6-2/TRBV6-3; J: TRBJ1-6; D: .; size: .; DNA: TGTGCCAGCAGTTACAGCGTTGGGGCCGGAACTAATTCACCCCTCCACTTT; CDR3: CASSYSVGAGTNSPLHF
V: TRBV6-2/TRBV6-3; J: TRBJ1-5; D: .; size: .; DNA: TGTGCCAGCAGTTACTCAGACCCAGGGCCCCAGCATTTT; CDR3: CASSYSDPGPQHF
V: TRBV11-3; J: TRBJ1-1; D: .; size: .; DNA: TGTGCCAGCAGATTGACAGAAGCCACTGAAGCTTTCTTT; CDR3: CASRLTEATEAFF
V: TRBV19; J: TRBJ1-1; D: .; size: many; DNA: TGTGCCAGTAGTATAGGGGGAAGGGAAAGGCTTTCAACTGAAGCTTTCTTT; CDR3: CASSIGGRERLSTEAFF
V: TRBV28; J: TRBJ1-2; D: .; size: once; DNA: TGTGCCAGCAGTTTTATTGAGGGTTCATCCTATGGCTACACCTTC; CDR3: CASSFIEGSSYGYTF
V: TRBV27; J: TRBJ2-1; D: TRBD2; size: .; DNA: TGTGCCTCGAGCGGGGGGATCACCTACAATGAGCAGTTCTTC; CDR3: CASSGGITYNEQFF
V: TRBV7-9; J: TRBJ1-4; D: .; size: .; DNA: TGTGTCAGCAGCCGGGTTACCACTAATGAAAAACTGTTTTTT; CDR3: CVSSRVTTNEKLFF
V: TRBV6-5; J: TRBJ1-2; D: .; size: few; DNA: TGTGCCACCCACCCCGTAGGGGACTATGGCTACACCTTC; CDR3: CATHPVGDYGYTF
V: TRBV9; J: TRBJ2-1; D: .; size: .; DNA: TGTGCCAGCAGCGTGGCGGATACGGGGCAGTTCTTC; CDR3: CASSVADTGQFF
V: TRBV2; J: TRBJ2-7; D: .; size: .; DNA: TGTGCCAGCACCAGGGTGGGGGACGGAACCTACGAGCAGTACTTC; CDR3: CASTRVGDGTYEQYF
V: TRBV15; J: TRBJ2-5; D: TRBD2; size: .; DNA: TGTGCCACCAGCAGTCTGCGGGGGGGGGAGACCCAGTACTTC; CDR3: CATSSLRGGETQYF
V: TRBV7-9; J: TRBJ1-2; D: TRBD1; size: .; DNA: TGTGCCAGCAGCTTAAGTTCAGGGGGCGACTACACCTTC; CDR3: CASSLSSGGDYTF
V: TRBV7-6; J: TRBJ2-1; D: TRBD2; size: few; DNA: TGTGCCAGCAGCTCACTCGGGACTAGCGAGGGGAGTGAGCAGTTCTTC; CDR3: CASSSLGTSEGSEQFF
V: TRBV27; J: TRBJ1-1; D: .; size: .; DNA: TGTGCCAGCGGCGGGGGGGATTTATGGACTGAAGCTTTCTTT; CDR3: CASGGGDLWTEAFF
V: TRBV4-3; J: TRBJ2-5; D: TRBD1; size: few; DNA: TGCGCCAGCAGCCCTTCGACAGGGGGCCAAGAGACCCAGTACTTC; CDR3: CASSPSTGGQETQYF
V: TRBV6-2/TRBV6-3; J: TRBJ2-3; D: .; size: .; DNA: TGTGCCAGCAGCGCCCTTAGACTAGGCGCAGATACGCAGTATTTT; CDR3: CASSALRLGADTQYF
V: TRBV12-3/TRBV12-4; J: TRBJ2-5; D: TRBD2; size: many; DNA: TGTGCCAGCACGGACGACTTGAGCGGGGGTGAGACCCAGTACTTC; CDR3: CASTDDLSGGETQYF
V: TRBV12-3/TRBV12-4; J: TRBJ1-2; D: .; size: .; DNA: TGTGCCAGCAGTTTTTGGGATTTAACGTATGGCTACACCTTC; CDR3: CASSFWDLTYGYTF
V: TRBV7-9; J: TRBJ1-1; D: TRBD1; size: few; DNA: TGTGCCAGCAGCGAATGGGACAGCCAGACAGCTTTCTTT; CDR3: CASSEWDSQTAFF
V: TRBV5-1; J: TRBJ1-5; D: TRBD1; size: .; DNA: TGCGCCAGCAGCCCAGGGGACAGGGGGCTCTATCAGCCCCAGCATTTT; CDR3: CASSPGDRGLYQPQHF
V: TRBV7-9; J: TRBJ2-1; D: .; size: .; DNA: TGTGCCAGCAGCTCCCGCCGACAACCTCTAGAGCAGTTCTTC; CDR3: CASSSRRQPLEQFF
V: TRBV7-8; J: TRBJ2-5; D: .; size: many; DNA: TGTGCCAGCAGCTTTCTCGCGCCTCCCCCCCCCCAAGAGACCCAGTACTTC; CDR3: CASSFLAPPPPQETQYF
V: TRBV7-9; J: TRBJ2-5; D: TRBD2; size: few; DNA: TGTGCCAGCAGCAGGACTAGCGGGGACGGAGAGACCCAGTACTTC; CDR3: CASSRTSGDGETQYF
V: TRBV7-9; J: TRBJ2-7; D: .; size: .; DNA: TGTGCCAGCACCTCCCCGGGAAGCCGACTCTACGAGCAGTACTTC; CDR3: CASTSPGSRLYEQYF
V: TRBV20-1; J: TRBJ1-2; D: .; size: .; DNA: TGCAGTGCTAGAGATCAGCAGTCCTATGGCTACACCTTC; CDR3: CSARDQQSYGYTF